This T cell receptor (beta chain) originates from a study of beta chain features in type 1 diabetes. Study conclusions and caveats: Whether HLA type influences TCRB rearrangement remained unresolved here. Type 1 diabetes patients showed a moderate but significant shortening of TCRB CDR3s in all four CD4+ subsets. Patients with type 1 diabetes showed fewer VDJ junction insertions and more deletions.

Post-sort purity exceeded 95% for all sorted populations. This clone was detected only a few times. Its antigen is unidentified. The whole isolated RNA underwent reverse transcription, so sequencing captured expressed TCRB transcripts. Mean read depth for naive, central memory and regulatory T cell samples was around 3.5 million reads. Data came from immunoSEQ multiplex PCR; TCRdb stores just in-frame clones and leaves some out. The table lists about 280,000 clones, 15% of them singletons. The CDR3 totals 16 residues. Germline loops: CDR1 LGHNA, CDR2 YNFKEQ. V dropped 1 base and J dropped 6; count of bases not matched to a gene: 8.

The sample consisted of naive CD4+ T cells from blood. The clonotype originates from a young man with type 1 diabetes. This chain connects TRBV4-2 to TRBJ2-2; 7 bases align to TRBD2. The CDR3 sequence is CASSQVAGVVSGELFF. The CDR3 nucleotides are TGTGCCAGCAGCCAAGTTGCGGGAGTGGTGTCCGGGGAGCTGTTTTTT.